A single T cell receptor (beta chain) is shown here with its context. Participants reported their clinical history, and cohort assignment relied on those reports. Two negative PCRs, clearance, or symptom resolution were required of recovered Cohort 3 donors. Only in-frame clones appear in the TCRdb table, and some are missing; sequencing was by immunoSEQ multiplex PCR. The sample contains about 400,000 clones, roughly 90% of which appear only once. This specimen belongs to a study of blood T cell repertoires in COVID-19. Study at large: PBMCs, B-cell-depleted T cells, or T cells were the source of the cDNA or gDNA that made up the material.

The CDR3 is 13 amino acids. The V end lost 7 bases, the J end lost 1 base, and 11 bases lay between the germline ends. Germline V lookup: CDR1 MDHEN, CDR2 SYDVKM. The rearrangement links TRBV28 to TRBJ2-7, with D maybe TRBD2 (5 bases). Material for sequencing was PBMCs or T cells enriched from blood (not recorded which). This clonotype was sampled from a woman under 40 who had recovered from COVID-19. The CDR3 DNA follows: TGTGCCAGCACCTTACTAGGTTCCTACGAGCAGTACTTC. The encoded protein is CASTLLGSYEQYF.